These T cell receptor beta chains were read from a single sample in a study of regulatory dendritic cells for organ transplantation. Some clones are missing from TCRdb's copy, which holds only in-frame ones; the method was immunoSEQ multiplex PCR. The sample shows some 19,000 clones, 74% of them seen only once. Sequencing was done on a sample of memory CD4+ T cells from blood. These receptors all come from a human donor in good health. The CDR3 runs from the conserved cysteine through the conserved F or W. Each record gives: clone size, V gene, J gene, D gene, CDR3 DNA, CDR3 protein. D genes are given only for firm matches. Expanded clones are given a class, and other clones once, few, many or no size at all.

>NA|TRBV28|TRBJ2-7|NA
TGTGCCAGCAGTTTATCCCGCGAGCAGTACTTC
CASSLSREQYF
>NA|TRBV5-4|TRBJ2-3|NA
NA
CASTSAAGGPGTDTQYF
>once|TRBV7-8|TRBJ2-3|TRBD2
TGTGCCAGCAGCTTCCCAGGACTAGCGAATACGCAGTATTTT
CASSFPGLANTQYF
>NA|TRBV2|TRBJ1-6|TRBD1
TGTGCCAGCAGTCAGGACAGGGGAGTTAATTCACCCCTCCACTTT
CASSQDRGVNSPLHF
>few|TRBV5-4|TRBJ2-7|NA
TGTGCCAGCAGCCGGGGGGGACAGGGTGTCCCGTACTTC
CASSRGGQGVPYF
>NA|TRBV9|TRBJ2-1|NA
TGTGCCAGCAGCGTAGATTCCTACTCGGACAATGAGCAGTTCTTC
CASSVDSYSDNEQFF
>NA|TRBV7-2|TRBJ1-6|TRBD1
TGTGCCAGCAGCTCGACAGGGATTTCACCCCTCCACTTT
CASSSTGISPLHF
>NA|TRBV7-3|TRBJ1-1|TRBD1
TGTGCCAGCAGTCGACAGGGCACGACTGAAGCTTTCTTT
CASSRQGTTEAFF
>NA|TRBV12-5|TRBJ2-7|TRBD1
TGTGCTAGTGGCCCCCTCGACAGGGGGAACTCCTACGAGCAGTACTTC
CASGPLDRGNSYEQYF
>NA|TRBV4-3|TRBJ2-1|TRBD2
TGCGCCAGCAGTAAGCGGGGGGGCCTTTCGTACAATGAGCAGTTCTTC
CASSKRGGLSYNEQFF
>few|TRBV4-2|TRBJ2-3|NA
TGTGCCAGCAGCCCCGGACAGCTCGGTCAGTATTTT
CASSPGQLGQYF
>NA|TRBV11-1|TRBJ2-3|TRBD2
TGTGCCAGCAGTTCTATGACTAGCGGGGGCGGAGATACGCAGTATTTT
CASSSMTSGGGDTQYF
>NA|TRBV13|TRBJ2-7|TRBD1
TGTGCCAGCAGCAGGGGACAGGGGGGAGTTTACGAGCAGTACTTC
CASSRGQGGVYEQYF
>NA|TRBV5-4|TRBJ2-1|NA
TGTGCCAGCAGCGATAAGACATCCGAACGGAGGAATGAGCAGTTCTTC
CASSDKTSERRNEQFF
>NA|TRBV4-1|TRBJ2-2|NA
TGCGCCAGCAGCGGGGAGGGGGGAGGGGCTAACACCGGGGAGCTGTTTTTT
CASSGEGGGANTGELFF
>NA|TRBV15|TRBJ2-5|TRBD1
TGTGCCACCAGCAGAGCGGACAGGGCTGAAGAGACCCAGTACTTC
CATSRADRAEETQYF
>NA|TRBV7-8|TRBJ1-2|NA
TGTGCCAGCAGCTTAGCTCTACAGCCCCTCTATGGCTACACCTTC
CASSLALQPLYGYTF
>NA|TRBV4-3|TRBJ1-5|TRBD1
TGCGCCAGCAGCCAAGAGCTCACCCACAGGGGGGACCAGCCCCAGCATTTT
CASSQELTHRGDQPQHF
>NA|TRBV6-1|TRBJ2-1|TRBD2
TGTGCCAGCTCGGGCGCGGGGGGAAACCACAATGAGCAGTTCTTC
CASSGAGGNHNEQFF
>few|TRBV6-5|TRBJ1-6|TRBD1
TGTGCCAGCAGTCTCGGGACAGGGCTTTCACCCCTCCACTTT
CASSLGTGLSPLHF
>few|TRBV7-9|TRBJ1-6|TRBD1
TGTGCCAGCTCAGACAGGGCTTATTCACCCCTCCACTTT
CASSDRAYSPLHF
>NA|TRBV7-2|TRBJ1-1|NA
TGTGCCAGCAGTCCACAGATGAACACTGAAGCTTTCTTT
CASSPQMNTEAFF
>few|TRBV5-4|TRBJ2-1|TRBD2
TGTGCCAGCAGCTTGGATGCTAGCGGGGTACAGGCTGAGCAGTTCTTC
CASSLDASGVQAEQFF
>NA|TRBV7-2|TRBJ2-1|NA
TGTGCCAGCACCGCGGGGGCGACTAGTCTCAATGAGCAGTTCTTC
CASTAGATSLNEQFF
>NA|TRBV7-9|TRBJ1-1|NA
TGTGCCAGCAGCTTAGTGGGGCAGGGGCAGAACACTGAAGCTTTCTTT
CASSLVGQGQNTEAFF
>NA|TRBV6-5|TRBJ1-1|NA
TGTGCCAGCAGGGGCAGAGTCATGAACACTGAAGCTTTCTTT
CASRGRVMNTEAFF
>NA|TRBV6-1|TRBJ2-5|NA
TGTGCCAGCACAATCGGGGGGCGGGAGACCCAGTACTTC
CASTIGGRETQYF
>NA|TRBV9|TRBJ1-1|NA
TGTGCCAGCAGCGAGATGGGGAGGGCTGAAGCTTTCTTT
CASSEMGRAEAFF
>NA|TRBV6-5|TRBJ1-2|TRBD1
TGTGCCAGCAGACAAGGACAGGGCATCTATGGCTACACCTTC
CASRQGQGIYGYTF
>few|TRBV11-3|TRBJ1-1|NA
TGTGCCAGCAACCCTTATGACAGGCCGTTCACTGAAGCTTTCTTT
CASNPYDRPFTEAFF
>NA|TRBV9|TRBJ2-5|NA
TGTGCCAGCAGCCCGAGGCGGGACGGGGGACGGGAGACCCAGTACTTC
CASSPRRDGGRETQYF
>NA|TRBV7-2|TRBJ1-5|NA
TGTGCCAGCAGCTTGGGCCATGCCCAGCATTTT
CASSLGHAQHF
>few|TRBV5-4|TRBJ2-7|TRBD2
TGTGCCAGCAGCTTCGGGGGGGGGTCATCCTCCTACGAGCAGTACTTC
CASSFGGGSSSYEQYF
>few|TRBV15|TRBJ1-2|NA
TGTGCCACCAGCAGACCAGGGGTGACAGGCTACACCTTC
CATSRPGVTGYTF
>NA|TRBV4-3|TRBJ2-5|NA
TGCGCCAGCAGCCATGCCCACCGAGGGGGAGAGACCCAGTACTTC
CASSHAHRGGETQYF
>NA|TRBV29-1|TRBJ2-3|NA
TGCAGCGTTGAAGCCGGGAACACAGATACGCAGTATTTT
CSVEAGNTDTQYF
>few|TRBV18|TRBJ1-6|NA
TGTGCCAGCTCACCACAGGGGTCTGGGGAAAGTTCACCCCTCCACTTT
CASSPQGSGESSPLHF